The rows below give T cell receptor beta chains drawn from one sample of a study of blood T cell repertoires in COVID-19. TCRdb's table, derived via immunoSEQ multiplex PCR, lists solely in-frame clones and lacks some. The sample has roughly 40,000 clones; over 80% are singletons. Material for sequencing was peripheral blood. The receptors here all came from a woman between 40 and 50 years old with acute or convalescent COVID-19. CDR3s include the opening cysteine and the closing phenylalanine or tryptophan. Each record gives: D gene, clone size, V gene, J gene, CDR3 protein, CDR3 DNA. D genes are given only for firm matches. Where a row states a size, it is once, few, many or the class of an expanded clone; other rows omit it.

TRBD2,NA,TRBV5-1,TRBJ2-2,CASRPLLAGGPEELFF,TGCGCCAGCAGGCCTTTACTAGCGGGAGGGCCCGAGGAGCTGTTTTTT
TRBD2,NA,TRBV24-1,TRBJ2-3,CATGGLPSTDTQYF,TGTGCCACCGGGGGACTACCAAGCACAGATACGCAGTATTTT
TRBD2,few,TRBV19,TRBJ2-1,CASSMNQAGGIGEQFF,TGTGCCAGTAGTATGAATCAAGCGGGGGGGATAGGTGAGCAGTTCTTC
NA,NA,TRBV23-1,TRBJ2-5,CASNRGDQETQYF,TGCGCCAGCAATAGGGGCGACCAAGAGACCCAGTACTTC
NA,once,TRBV28,TRBJ1-1,CATGQGSNTEAFF,TGTGCCACGGGTCAGGGATCGAACACTGAAGCTTTCTTT
TRBD1,NA,TRBV5-6,TRBJ1-6,CASSLPPSGGNSPLHF,TGTGCCAGCAGCTTGCCCCCGTCAGGGGGTAATTCACCCCTCCACTTT
TRBD1,NA,TRBV3-1/TRBV3-2,TRBJ2-7,CASSPRQGDYEQYF,TGTGCCAGCAGCCCCCGACAGGGGGACTACGAGCAGTACTTC
NA,NA,TRBV9,TRBJ2-2,CASSAGGTGELFF,TGTGCCAGCAGCGCAGGTGGCACCGGGGAGCTGTTTTTT
NA,once,TRBV21-1,TRBJ1-1,CASSKRGGHLAFF,TGTGCCAGCAGCAAAAGGGGGGGGCATCTGGCTTTCTTT
TRBD1,NA,TRBV7-3,TRBJ1-1,CASSLDRVNTEAFF,TGTGCCAGCAGCTTGGACAGGGTGAACACTGAAGCTTTCTTT
NA,once,TRBV3-1/TRBV3-2,TRBJ1-1,CASQPHPGGARDTEAFF,TGTGCCAGCCAGCCTCATCCGGGGGGCGCGAGGGACACTGAAGCTTTCTTT
TRBD1,NA,TRBV9,TRBJ1-2,CASSARTGLAYGYTF,TGTGCCAGCAGCGCACGGACAGGGTTGGCCTATGGCTACACCTTC
TRBD1,NA,TRBV7-2,TRBJ1-4,CASSLTDRGWQKLFF,TGTGCCAGCAGCTTAACGGACAGGGGGTGGCAAAAACTGTTTTTT
NA,NA,TRBV28,TRBJ1-2,CASSLSRDYGYTF,TGTGCCAGCAGTTTATCCAGGGACTATGGCTACACCTTC
TRBD2,NA,TRBV5-1,TRBJ2-7,CASSEVPGLAGNEQYF,TGCGCCAGCAGCGAGGTCCCGGGACTAGCGGGAAACGAGCAGTACTTC
TRBD2,NA,TRBV5-1,TRBJ2-1,CASSFVSGRGNEQFF,TGCGCCAGCAGCTTCGTTAGCGGGAGGGGGAATGAGCAGTTCTTC
NA,NA,TRBV28,TRBJ2-7,CASSLKGPSYEQYF,TGTGCCAGCAGTTTGAAGGGGCCCTCCTACGAGCAGTACTTC
NA,few,TRBV4-1,TRBJ1-2,CASSPQGGSYGYTF,TGCGCCAGCAGCCCACAGGGCGGGTCTTATGGCTACACCTTC
NA,NA,TRBV19,TRBJ1-3,CASSIGGSSGNTIYF,TGTGCCAGTAGTATAGGAGGCAGCTCTGGAAACACCATATATTTT
TRBD1,NA,TRBV23-1,TRBJ1-6,CASSLVDRGRNSPLHF,TGCGCCAGCAGTCTGGTCGACAGGGGCCGGAATTCACCCCTCCACTTT
TRBD1,NA,TRBV5-6,TRBJ2-7,CASSNRDRAYEQYF,TGTGCCAGCAGCAACCGGGACAGGGCCTACGAGCAGTACTTC
NA,NA,TRBV5-1,TRBJ2-2,CASRTQPRDWTGELFF,TGCGCCAGCCGAACTCAACCCCGGGACTGGACCGGGGAGCTGTTTTTT
TRBD1,NA,TRBV3-1/TRBV3-2,TRBJ1-6,CASSHSDRNSPLHF,TGTGCCAGCAGCCATTCGGACAGGAATTCACCCCTCCACTTT